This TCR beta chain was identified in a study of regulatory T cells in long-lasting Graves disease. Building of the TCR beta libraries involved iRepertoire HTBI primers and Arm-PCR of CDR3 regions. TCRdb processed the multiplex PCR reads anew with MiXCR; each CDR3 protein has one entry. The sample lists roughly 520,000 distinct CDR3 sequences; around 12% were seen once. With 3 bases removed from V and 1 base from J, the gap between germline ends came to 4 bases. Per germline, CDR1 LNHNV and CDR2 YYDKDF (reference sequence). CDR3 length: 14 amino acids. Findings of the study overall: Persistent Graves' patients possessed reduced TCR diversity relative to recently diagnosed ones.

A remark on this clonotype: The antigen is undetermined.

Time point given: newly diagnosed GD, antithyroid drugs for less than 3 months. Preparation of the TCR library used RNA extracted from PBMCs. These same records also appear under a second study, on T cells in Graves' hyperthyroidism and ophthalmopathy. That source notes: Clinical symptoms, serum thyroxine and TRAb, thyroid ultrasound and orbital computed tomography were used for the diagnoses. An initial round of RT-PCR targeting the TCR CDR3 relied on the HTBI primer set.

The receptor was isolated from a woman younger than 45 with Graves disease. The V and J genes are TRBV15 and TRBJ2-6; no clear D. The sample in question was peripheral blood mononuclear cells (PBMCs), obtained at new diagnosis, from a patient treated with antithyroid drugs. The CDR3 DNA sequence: TGTGCCACCAGCAGGCGTTCTGGGGCCAACGTCCTGACTTTC. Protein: CATSRRSGANVLTF.